This T cell receptor (beta chain) was recovered during a study of T cells in Graves' hyperthyroidism and ophthalmopathy. Study findings and constraints: Median prediction lead before ophthalmopathy onset was roughly 6 months with the model. Patients with ophthalmopathy were separated from those with stable hyperthyroidism by a 13 V-J model.

Among the patients, aged 18 to 65, hyperthyroidism was newly diagnosed and had lasted under 2 months. This CDR3 has 12 amino acids. The germline V gene has CDR1 GTSNPN and CDR2 SVGIG (reference sequence). Trimming took off 4 bases at V and 3 bases at J, with 9 bases between the two ends. What was amplified from RNA transcripts were TCR beta CDR3 regions. Using the HTBI primer set, a first-round RT-PCR was run on the TCR CDR3. TCRdb analysed the multiplex PCR reads with MiXCR anew, one entry per CDR3 protein. The sample has a few hundred thousand distinct CDR3 sequences; roughly 14% are singletons. Worth noting for this clonotype: Its antigen is as yet unknown.

Sequencing was carried out using blood. The source of this sequence is a woman aged 25 to 39 with Graves' hyperthyroidism. The V call is TRBV30, the J call TRBJ1-1, with a possible D match to TRBD1 (5 bases). In nucleotides, the CDR3 is TGTGCCTGGAAGAGGGGATACACTGAAGCTTTCTTT. Protein: CAWKRGYTEAFF.